Below, 6 T cell receptor beta chains from the same sample are listed, as sequenced in a study of lymphopenia after photon versus proton radiotherapy. The data were produced by immunoSEQ multiplex PCR, yet TCRdb's version contains in-frame clones alone and is incomplete. The sample has roughly 64,000 clones, approximately 90% seen once; the top ten hold around 13%. The sequences come from peripheral blood, collected from a patient treated with proton-based radiotherapy. Receptor source: an elderly man with esophageal cancer.

The chain has TRBV7-8 and TRBJ1-5; 8 nucleotides line up with TRBD1. Germline trimming cut 3 bases from V and 3 bases from J; bases unmatched to any gene: 7. This CDR3 is 16 amino acids long. Germline-derived CDR1 and CDR2 are SGHVS and FQNEAQ. CDR3 loop: CASSFTRTGINQPQHF. CDR3 nucleotides: TGTGCCAGCAGCTTTACCAGGACAGGGATCAATCAGCCCCAGCATTTT. Full variable domain (remainder filled in from reference TRBV7-8 and TRBJ1-5): GAGVSQSPRYKVAKRGQDVALRCDPISGHVSLFWYQQALGQGPEFLTYFQNEAQLDKSGLPSDRFFAERPEGSVSTLKIQRTQQEDSAVYLCASSFTRTGINQPQHFGDGTRLSIL.

The chain carries TRBV7-9 and TRBJ2-1, with 9 bases that match TRBD2. Unmatched junction bases numbered 12, after V lost 5 bases and J lost 7 bases. CDR3 length equals 16 residues. The germline V gene encodes CDR1 SEHNR and CDR2 FQNEAQ (reference sequence). As DNA, the CDR3 is TGTGCCAGCAGCCGACGGGGGACTAGCACTTCTAATGAGCAGTTCTTC. It yields the protein CASSRRGTSTSNEQFF.

This chain links TRBV9 with TRBJ2-2; 9 bases line up with TRBD1. The CDR3 is 18 amino acids. Germline assignment: CDR1 SGDLS and CDR2 YYNGEE. V shed 3 bases and J 0 bases; nucleotides not matched to a gene: 9. The chain's CDR3 is CASSAGQGKPPNTGELFF. The CDR3 DNA is TGTGCCAGCAGCGCCGGACAGGGGAAGCCGCCGAACACCGGGGAGCTGTTTTTT.

The chain has TRBV11-2 and TRBJ2-7; D is perhaps TRBD2 (5 bases). Germline CDR1 and CDR2: SGHAT and FQNNGV. The ends were cut back, 0 bases at V and 3 bases at J, with 12 bases in the middle. CDR3 length: 15 amino acids. CDR3 DNA sequence: TGTGCCAGCAGCTTAGAGGCAGCGGCCTACTACGAGCAGTACTTC. This translates into CASSLEAAAYYEQYF.

The chain is built from TRBV4-3 and TRBJ2-3; 9 bases align to TRBD2. This CDR3 spans 16 amino acids. Germline V gene data show CDR1 as LGHNA and CDR2 as YSLEER. The V gene end was trimmed by 0 bases and the J gene end by 5 bases; junction bases not matched to a gene: 6. The CDR3 coding sequence is TGCGCCAGCAGCCAAGATGAGCGGGGGGTAGGAGATACGCAGTATTTT. It yields the protein CASSQDERGVGDTQYF.

The rearrangement links TRBV6-1 to TRBJ1-3; D uncertain. V lost 2 bases, J lost 4 bases, and 3 bases lay in between. Germline V gives CDR1 MNHNS, CDR2 SASEGT. The CDR3 totals 12 residues. The CDR3 nucleotides are TGTGCCAGCAGTGAATGGGGAAACACCATATATTTT. Translation: CASSEWGNTIYF.